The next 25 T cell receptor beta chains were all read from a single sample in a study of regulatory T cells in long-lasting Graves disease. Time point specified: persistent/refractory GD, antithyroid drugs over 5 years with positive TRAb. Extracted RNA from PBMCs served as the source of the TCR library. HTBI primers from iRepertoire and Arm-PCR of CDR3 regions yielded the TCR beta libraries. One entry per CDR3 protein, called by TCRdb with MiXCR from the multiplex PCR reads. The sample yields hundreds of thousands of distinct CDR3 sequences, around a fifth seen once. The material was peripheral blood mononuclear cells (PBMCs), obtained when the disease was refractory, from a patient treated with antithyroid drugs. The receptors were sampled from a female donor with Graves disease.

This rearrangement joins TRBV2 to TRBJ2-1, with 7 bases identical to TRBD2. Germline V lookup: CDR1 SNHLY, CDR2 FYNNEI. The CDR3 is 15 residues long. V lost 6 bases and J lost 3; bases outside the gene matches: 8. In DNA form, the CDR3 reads TGTGCCAGCAGCAAAGGACTAGTTGGCTACAATGAGCAGTTCTTC. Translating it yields CASSKGLVGYNEQFF. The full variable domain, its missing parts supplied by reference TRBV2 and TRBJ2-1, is EPEVTQTPSHQVTQMGQEVILRCVPISNHLYFYWYRQILGQKVEFLVSFYNNEISEKSEIFDDQFSVERPDGSNFTLKIRSTKLEDSAMYFCASSKGLVGYNEQFFGPGTRLTVL.

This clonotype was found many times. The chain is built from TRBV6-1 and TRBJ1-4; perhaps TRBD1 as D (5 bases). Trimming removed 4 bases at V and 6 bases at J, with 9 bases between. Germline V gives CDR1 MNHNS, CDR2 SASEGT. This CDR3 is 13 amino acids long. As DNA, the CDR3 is TGTGCCAGCAGTGCGGGACGGGATGAAAAACTGTTTTTT. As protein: CASSAGRDEKLFF.

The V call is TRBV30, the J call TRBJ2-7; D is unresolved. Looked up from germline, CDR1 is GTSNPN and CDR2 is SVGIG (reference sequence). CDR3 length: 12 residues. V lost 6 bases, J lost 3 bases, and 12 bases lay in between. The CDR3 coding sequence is TGTGCCTGCGGGCCAACTCTCTACGAGCAGTACTTC. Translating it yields CACGPTLYEQYF.

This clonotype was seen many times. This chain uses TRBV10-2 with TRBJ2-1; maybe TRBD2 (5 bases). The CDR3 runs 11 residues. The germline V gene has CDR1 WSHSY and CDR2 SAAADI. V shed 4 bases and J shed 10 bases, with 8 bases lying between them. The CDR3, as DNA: TGCGCCAGCAGTGTAAGCGGAGAGCAGTTCTTC. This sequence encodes CASSVSGEQFF.

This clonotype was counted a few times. CDR3 region: CASSRSGGQFANYGYTF. The CDR3 DNA reads TGTGCCAGCAGCCGATCTGGCGGACAGTTTGCCAACTATGGCTACACCTTC. The chain combines TRBV27 with TRBJ1-2; a possible D gene is TRBD1 (6 bases). This CDR3 is 17 amino acids long. Deletions cut 6 bases from V and 2 bases from J, with 22 bases between. The V gene's germline CDR1 is MNHEY and CDR2 SMNVEV (reference sequence).

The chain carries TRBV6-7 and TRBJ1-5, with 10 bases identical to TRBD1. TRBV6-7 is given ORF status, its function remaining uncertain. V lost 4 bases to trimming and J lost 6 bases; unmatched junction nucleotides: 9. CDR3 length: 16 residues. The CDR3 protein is CASSSRDRGSAQPQHF. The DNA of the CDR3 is TGTGCCAGCAGTTCCCGGGACAGGGGTTCAGCTCAGCCCCAGCATTTT.

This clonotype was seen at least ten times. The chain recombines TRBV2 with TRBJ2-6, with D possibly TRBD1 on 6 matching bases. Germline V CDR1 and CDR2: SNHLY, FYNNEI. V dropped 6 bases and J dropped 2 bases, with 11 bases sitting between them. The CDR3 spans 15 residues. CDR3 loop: CASRTSGAGANVLTF. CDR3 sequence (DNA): TGTGCCAGCAGAACCTCAGGGGCTGGGGCCAACGTCCTGACTTTC.

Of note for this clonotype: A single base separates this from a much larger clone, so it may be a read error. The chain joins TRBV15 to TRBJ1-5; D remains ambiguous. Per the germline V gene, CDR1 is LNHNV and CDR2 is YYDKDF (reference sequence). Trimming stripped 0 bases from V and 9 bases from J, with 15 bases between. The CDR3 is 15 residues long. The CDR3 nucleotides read TGTGCCACCAGCAGAGAAGCCGAGGTGGTTCGGCCCCAGCATTTT. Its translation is CATSREAEVVRPQHF.

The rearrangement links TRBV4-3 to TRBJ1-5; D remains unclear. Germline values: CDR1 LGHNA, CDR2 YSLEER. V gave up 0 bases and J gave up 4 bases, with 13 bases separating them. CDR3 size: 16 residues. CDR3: CASSQDSRSPNQPQHF. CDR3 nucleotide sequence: TGCGCCAGCAGCCAAGATAGTAGAAGTCCAAATCAGCCCCAGCATTTT.

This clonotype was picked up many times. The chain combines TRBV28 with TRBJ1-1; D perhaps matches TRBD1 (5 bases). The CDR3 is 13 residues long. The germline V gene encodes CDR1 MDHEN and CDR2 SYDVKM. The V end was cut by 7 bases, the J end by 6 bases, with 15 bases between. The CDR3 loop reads CASNRGMVSEAFF. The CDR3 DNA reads TGTGCCAGCAATAGGGGTATGGTTTCTGAAGCTTTCTTT.

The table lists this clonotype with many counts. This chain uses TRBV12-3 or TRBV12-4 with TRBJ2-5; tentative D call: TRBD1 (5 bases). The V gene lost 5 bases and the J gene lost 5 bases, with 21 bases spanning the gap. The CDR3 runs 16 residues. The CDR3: CASSPFVYGAMETQYF. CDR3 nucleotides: TGTGCCAGCAGTCCCTTCGTCTATGGGGCGATGGAGACCCAGTACTTC.

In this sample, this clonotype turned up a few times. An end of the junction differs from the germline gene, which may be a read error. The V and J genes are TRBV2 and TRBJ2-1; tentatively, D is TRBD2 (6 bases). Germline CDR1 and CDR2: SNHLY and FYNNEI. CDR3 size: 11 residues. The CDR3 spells CASSVENGGIF. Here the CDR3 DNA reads TGTGCCAGCAGTGTGGAGAACGGAGGGATCTTC.

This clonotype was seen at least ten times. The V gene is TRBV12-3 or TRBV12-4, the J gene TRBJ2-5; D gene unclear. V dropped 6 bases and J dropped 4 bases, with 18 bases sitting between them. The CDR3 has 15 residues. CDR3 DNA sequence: TGTGCCAGCAGGCAATCTGACGGTTACGCAGAGACCCAGTACTTC. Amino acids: CASRQSDGYAETQYF.

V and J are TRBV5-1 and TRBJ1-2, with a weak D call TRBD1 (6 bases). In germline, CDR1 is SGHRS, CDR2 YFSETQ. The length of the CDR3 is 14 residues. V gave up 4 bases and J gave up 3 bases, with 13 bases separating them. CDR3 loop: CASSDPGGDYGYTF. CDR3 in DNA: TGCGCCAGCAGCGACCCCGGGGGCGACTATGGCTACACCTTC.

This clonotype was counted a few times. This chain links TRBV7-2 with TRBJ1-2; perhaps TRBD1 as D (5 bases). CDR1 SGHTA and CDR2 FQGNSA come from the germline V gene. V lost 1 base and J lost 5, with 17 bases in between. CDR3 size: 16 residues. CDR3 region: CASSLVFLGGTYGYTF. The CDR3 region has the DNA TGTGCCAGCAGCTTAGTTTTCTTGGGGGGGACTTATGGCTACACCTTC.

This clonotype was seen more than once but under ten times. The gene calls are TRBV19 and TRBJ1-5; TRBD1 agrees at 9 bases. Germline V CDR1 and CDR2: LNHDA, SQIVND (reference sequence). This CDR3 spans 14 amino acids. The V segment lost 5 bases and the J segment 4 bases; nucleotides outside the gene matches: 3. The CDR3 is CASSATGGNQPQHF. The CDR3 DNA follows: TGTGCCAGTAGTGCGACAGGGGGAAATCAGCCCCAGCATTTT.

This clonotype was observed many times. DNA of the CDR3: TGTGCCAGTCAGCCTCAAGGGGGAGGCTACGAGCAGTACTTC. Its translation is CASQPQGGGYEQYF. The rearrangement links TRBV19 to TRBJ2-7, with D possibly called TRBD1 or TRBD2 (6 bases each). V was shortened by 8 bases and J by 3 bases, with 17 bases between the two germline ends. Per the germline V gene, CDR1 is LNHDA and CDR2 is SQIVND (reference sequence). CDR3 length equals 14 residues.

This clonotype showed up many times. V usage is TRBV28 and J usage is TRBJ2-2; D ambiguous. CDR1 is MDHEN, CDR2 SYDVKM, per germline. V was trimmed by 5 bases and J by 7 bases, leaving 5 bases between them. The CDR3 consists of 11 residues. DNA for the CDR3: TGTGCCAGCAGTCGAGGCGGGGAGCTGTTTTTT. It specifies CASSRGGELFF.

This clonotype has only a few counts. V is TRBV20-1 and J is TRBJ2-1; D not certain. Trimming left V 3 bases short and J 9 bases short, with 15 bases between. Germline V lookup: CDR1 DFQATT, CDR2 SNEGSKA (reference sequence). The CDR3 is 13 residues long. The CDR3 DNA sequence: TGCAGTGCTAGTTCCCAGTATAATGGTGAGCAGTTCTTC. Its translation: CSASSQYNGEQFF.

CDR3 nucleotide sequence: TGCGCCAGCAGCCATGGGACAGATTCCTACGAGCAGTACTTC. Residues: CASSHGTDSYEQYF. This chain links TRBV5-1 with TRBJ2-7; 7 positions agree with TRBD1. The CDR3 extends over 14 amino acids. Germline V gives CDR1 SGHRS, CDR2 YFSETQ. V dropped 4 bases and J dropped 1; count of bases not matched to a gene: 5.

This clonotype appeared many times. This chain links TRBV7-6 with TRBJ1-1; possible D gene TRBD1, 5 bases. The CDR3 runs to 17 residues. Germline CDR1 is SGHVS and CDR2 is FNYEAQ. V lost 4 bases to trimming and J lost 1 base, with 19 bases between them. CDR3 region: CASSSQEGLAPNTEAFF. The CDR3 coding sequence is TGTGCCAGCAGCTCGCAGGAGGGACTAGCCCCGAACACTGAAGCTTTCTTT.

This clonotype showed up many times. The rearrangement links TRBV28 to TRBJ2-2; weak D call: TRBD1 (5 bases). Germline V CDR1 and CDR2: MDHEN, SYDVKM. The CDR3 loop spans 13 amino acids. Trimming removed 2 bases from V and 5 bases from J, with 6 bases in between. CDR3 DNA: TGTGCCAGCAGTTTAAAGGGGACCGGGGAGCTGTTTTTT. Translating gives CASSLKGTGELFF.

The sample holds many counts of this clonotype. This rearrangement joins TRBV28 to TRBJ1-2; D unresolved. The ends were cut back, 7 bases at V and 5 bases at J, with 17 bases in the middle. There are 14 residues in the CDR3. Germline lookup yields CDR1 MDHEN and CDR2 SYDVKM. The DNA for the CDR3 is TGTGCCAGCACGAGAGGTTCCACTTATTATGGCTACACCTTC. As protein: CASTRGSTYYGYTF.

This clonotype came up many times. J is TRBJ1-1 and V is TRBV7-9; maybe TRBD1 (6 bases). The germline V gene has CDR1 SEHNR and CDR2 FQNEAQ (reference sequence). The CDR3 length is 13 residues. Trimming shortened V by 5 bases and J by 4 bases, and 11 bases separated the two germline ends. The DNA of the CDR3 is TGTGCCAGCAGCGCTACAGGGATCACTGAAGCTTTCTTT. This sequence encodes CASSATGITEAFF. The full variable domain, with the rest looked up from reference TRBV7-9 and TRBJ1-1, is DTGVSQNPRHKITKRGQNVTFRCDPISEHNRLYWYRQTLGQGPEFLTYFQNEAQLEKSRLLSDRFSAERPKGSFSTLEIQRTEQGDSAMYLCASSATGITEAFFGQGTRLTVV.

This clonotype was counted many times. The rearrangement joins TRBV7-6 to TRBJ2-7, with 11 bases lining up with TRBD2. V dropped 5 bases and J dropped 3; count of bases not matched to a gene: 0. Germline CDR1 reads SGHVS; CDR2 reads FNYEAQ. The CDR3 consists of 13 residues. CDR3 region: CASSGTSGYEQYF. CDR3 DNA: TGTGCCAGCAGCGGGACTAGCGGCTACGAGCAGTACTTC.